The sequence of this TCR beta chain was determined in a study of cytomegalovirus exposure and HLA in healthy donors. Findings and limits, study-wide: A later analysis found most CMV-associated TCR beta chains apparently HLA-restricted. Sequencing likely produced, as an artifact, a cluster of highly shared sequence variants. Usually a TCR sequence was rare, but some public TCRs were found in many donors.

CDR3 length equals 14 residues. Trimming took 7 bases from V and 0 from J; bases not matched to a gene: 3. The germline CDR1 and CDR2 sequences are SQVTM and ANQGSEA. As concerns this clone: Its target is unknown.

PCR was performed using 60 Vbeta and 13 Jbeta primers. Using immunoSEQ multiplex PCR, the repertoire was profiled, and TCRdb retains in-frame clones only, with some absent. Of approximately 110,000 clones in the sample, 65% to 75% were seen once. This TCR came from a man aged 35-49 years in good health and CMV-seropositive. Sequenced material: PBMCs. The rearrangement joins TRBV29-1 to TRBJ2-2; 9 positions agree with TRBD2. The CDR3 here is CSGRLAANTGELFF. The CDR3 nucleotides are TGCAGCGGCCGACTAGCGGCGAACACCGGGGAGCTGTTTTTT.